This TCR beta chain derives from a study of T cell changes during pregnancy in multiple sclerosis. Germline V lookup: CDR1 SGHNT, CDR2 YYREEE (reference sequence). The V and J ends lost 3 bases and 3 bases respectively, with 6 bases between them. This CDR3 is 12 amino acids long. Libraries were prepared by immunoSEQ multiplex PCR; TCRdb keeps only in-frame clonotypes and omits some of them. There are about 38,000 clones in the sample; approximately 90% occur only once, and about 7% lies in the top ten. The receptor was isolated from a female donor with multiple sclerosis, enrolled in a pregnancy study. The source was CD8+ T cells from peripheral blood mononuclear cells, collected in the third trimester of pregnancy. This chain connects TRBV5-4 to TRBJ1-1; D gene unclear. The CDR3 spells CASSWEDTEAFF. The CDR3, as DNA: TGTGCCAGCAGCTGGGAGGACACTGAAGCTTTCTTT.